The 27 T cell receptor beta chains listed next were all sequenced from one sample in a study of blood T cell repertoires in COVID-19. The protocol was immunoSEQ multiplex PCR, while the TCRdb copy is restricted to in-frame clones and leaves out a portion. The table lists roughly 180,000 clones, 80% to 90% of them singletons. Sequences were obtained from PBMCs or T cells enriched from blood (not recorded which). These receptors came from a woman aged 45-60 years in a cohort exposed to, infected with or recovered from COVID-19 (not recorded which).

The chain couples TRBV18 to TRBJ2-2; no definite D call. Trimming took 1 base from V and 8 from J, leaving 8 bases between them. Germline CDR1 KGHSH, CDR2 LQKENI. This CDR3 has 13 residues. CDR3: CASSPLPPGELFF. CDR3 nucleotide sequence: TGTGCCAGCTCACCACTCCCCCCGGGGGAGCTGTTTTTT.

The chain is built from TRBV4-3 and TRBJ1-2; the D gene is possibly TRBD1 (5 bases). Germline loops: CDR1 LGHNA, CDR2 YSLEER. Trimming took 0 bases from V and 8 from J, leaving 19 bases between them. CDR3 length equals 16 residues. CDR3 in amino acids: CASSQDDTGLLSGYTF. In DNA, the CDR3 is TGCGCCAGCAGCCAAGATGATACGGGACTCCTCTCCGGCTACACCTTC.

Comments on this clone: Other DNA sequences in the same sample also yield this CDR3. The CDR3 loop is CASSPDSNYGYTF. The DNA for the CDR3 is TGTGCCAGCTCACCAGACAGCAACTATGGCTACACCTTC. The J gene is TRBJ1-2, the V gene TRBV18; a weak D match, TRBD1 (5 bases). Germline lookup yields CDR1 KGHSH and CDR2 LQKENI. Trimming removed 2 bases at V and 2 bases at J, with 6 bases between. The CDR3 consists of 13 residues.

This sequence joins TRBV7-3 and TRBJ1-6; perhaps TRBD1 as D (5 bases). CDR1 and CDR2 from the germline V gene are SGHTA and FQGTGA. V lost 1 base and J lost 8, with 12 bases in between. CDR3 length: 15 amino acids. The CDR3 coding sequence is TGTGCCAGCAGCTTAATAAGGGGTCGGGATTCACCCCTCCACTTT. Its translation: CASSLIRGRDSPLHF.

There are a few counts of this clone. The rearrangement uses TRBV6-5 and TRBJ1-5, with TRBD1 matching 9 bases. Germline V gene sequence: CDR1 MNHEY, CDR2 SVGAGI. Trimming cost V 4 bases and J 6 bases; bases outside gene matches: 7. The CDR3 runs 15 residues. The DNA for the CDR3 is TGTGCCAGCAGTTCCCAACAGGGGGCTGGTCAGCCCCAGCATTTT. Its translation is CASSSQQGAGQPQHF.

The CDR3 region has the DNA TGTGCCAGCAGCTCTACGGGGGGGGGCTCACCCCTCCACTTT. Translation gives CASSSTGGGSPLHF. This chain connects TRBV9 to TRBJ1-6, with D possibly matching TRBD1 (6 bases). V lost 4 bases and J 10 bases, leaving 15 bases between the germline ends. CDR1 and CDR2 (germline): SGDLS, YYNGEE. The CDR3 totals 14 residues.

The chain links TRBV9 to TRBJ2-1; 10 bases agree with TRBD2. Germline V gene lookup returns CDR1 SGDLS and CDR2 YYNGEE. The CDR3 sequence is 17 residues long. The V segment lost 0 bases and the J segment 5 bases; nucleotides outside the gene matches: 8. The CDR3 region is CASSVGASGSADNEQFF. The CDR3 coding sequence is TGTGCCAGCAGCGTAGGGGCTAGCGGGAGCGCGGACAATGAGCAGTTCTTC.

The genes are TRBV19 and TRBJ1-4; D gene ambiguous. The ends were cut back, 3 bases at V and 1 base at J, with 6 bases in the middle. The CDR3 is 14 residues long. The germline V gene has CDR1 LNHDA and CDR2 SQIVND (reference sequence). The DNA of the CDR3 is TGTGCCAGTAGTATCGGCGGAACTAATGAAAAACTGTTTTTT. It codes for CASSIGGTNEKLFF.

The chain employs TRBV3-1 (or the pseudogene TRBV3-2) and TRBJ2-5; TRBD2 agrees at 15 bases. V lost 6 bases, J lost 5 bases, and 4 bases stayed unmatched. The CDR3 totals 15 residues. CDR1 is LGHDT and CDR2 is YNNKEL in the germline V gene (reference sequence). CDR3 sequence: CASSFGLAGGETQYF. CDR3 DNA sequence: TGTGCCAGCAGTTTCGGACTAGCGGGGGGGGAGACCCAGTACTTC.

The gene calls are TRBV28 and TRBJ1-5; D is uncertain. In germline, CDR1 is MDHEN, CDR2 SYDVKM. The CDR3 consists of 16 residues. The germline V and J ends were trimmed by 8 bases and 5 bases, with 22 bases remaining between them. This CDR3 reads CASGRSRGMGDQPQHF. The CDR3 DNA sequence: TGTGCCAGCGGCAGGTCTCGAGGGATGGGCGATCAGCCCCAGCATTTT.

The genes are TRBV19 and TRBJ2-7; 7 bases are a match to TRBD1. Germline V gene data show CDR1 as LNHDA and CDR2 as SQIVND (reference sequence). V shed 5 bases and J 6 bases; nucleotides not matched to a gene: 4. The CDR3 totals 12 residues. In DNA, the CDR3 is TGTGCCAGTAGTCCTAACAGGGGCGAGCAGTACTTC. It yields the protein CASSPNRGEQYF.

J is TRBJ1-5 and V is TRBV30; tentative D call: TRBD1 (6 bases). Trimming took off 5 bases at V and 4 bases at J, with 9 bases between the two ends. CDR3 size: 12 residues. Germline V gene lookup returns CDR1 GTSNPN and CDR2 SVGIG (reference sequence). CDR3 residues: CAWGTRNQPQHF. The CDR3 DNA sequence: TGTGCCTGGGGGACACGAAATCAGCCCCAGCATTTT.

The rearrangement links TRBV13 to TRBJ2-7; 8 nucleotides agree with TRBD1. The germline gives CDR1 PRHDT, CDR2 FYEKMQ (reference sequence). V was clipped by 5 bases and J by 2 bases; unmatched bases: 2. The CDR3 spans 13 residues. CDR3 DNA: TGTGCCAGCAGCCCCAGGGGGCCCTACGAGCAGTACTTC. As protein: CASSPRGPYEQYF.

This clone was detected ten times or more. The J gene is TRBJ1-6, the V gene TRBV14; a possible D gene is TRBD1 (6 bases). V lost 4 bases to trimming and J lost 8 bases, with 15 bases between them. The germline V gene encodes CDR1 SGHDN and CDR2 FVKESK. The CDR3 consists of 15 residues. DNA of the CDR3: TGTGCCAGCAGCCGGCAGCAGGGGTCGCATTCACCCCTCCACTTT. Protein sequence: CASSRQQGSHSPLHF.

The chain links TRBV28 to TRBJ2-2; the match to TRBD2 covers 15 bases. This CDR3 contains 15 residues. Germline V lookup: CDR1 MDHEN, CDR2 SYDVKM. V lost 5 bases, J lost 9 bases, and 4 bases stayed unmatched. CDR3 coding DNA: TGTGCCAGCAGTCCCGGGACTAGCGGGAGGCGGGAGCTGTTTTTT. Translating gives CASSPGTSGRRELFF.

The rearrangement joins TRBV19 to TRBJ2-1; D possibly corresponds to TRBD1 (7 bases). With 7 bases removed from V and 9 bases from J, the gap between germline ends came to 22 bases. Looked up from germline, CDR1 is LNHDA and CDR2 is SQIVND (reference sequence). This CDR3 contains 15 residues. The CDR3 protein is CASTDRFKGAGEQFF. The CDR3 region has the DNA TGTGCCAGTACGGACAGGTTCAAGGGAGCGGGTGAGCAGTTCTTC. The full variable domain, its missing parts supplied by reference TRBV19 and TRBJ2-1, is DGGITQSPKYLFRKEGQNVTLSCEQNLNHDAMYWYRQDPGQGLRLIYYSQIVNDFQKGDIAEGYSVSREKKESFPLTVTSAQKNPTAFYLCASTDRFKGAGEQFFGPGTRLTVL.

The CDR3: CASSTDSGGWGGYTF. As DNA, the CDR3 is TGTGCCAGCAGCACTGACTCAGGGGGATGGGGTGGCTACACCTTC. The V gene is TRBV7-2, the J gene TRBJ1-2, with 7 bases identical to TRBD1. Germline-derived CDR1 and CDR2 are SGHTA and FQGNSA. The J segment lost 7 bases and the V segment lost 5 bases, leaving 13 bases of the junction unmatched. The CDR3 extends over 15 amino acids.

The V and J genes are TRBV5-8 and TRBJ1-5; D may be TRBD1 (6 bases). The CDR3 is made up of 17 amino acids. From germline, CDR1 is SGHTS and CDR2 YDEGEE. Trimming stripped 2 bases from V and 0 bases from J, with 15 bases between. In nucleotides, the CDR3 is TGTGCCAGCAGCTTCCTACTACAGGGCGCTAGCAATCAGCCCCAGCATTTT. Residues: CASSFLLQGASNQPQHF.

The chain uses TRBV11-1 and TRBJ2-2; D is unresolved. V lost 1 base and J lost 9, with 12 bases in between. This CDR3 has 14 amino acids. CDR1 and CDR2 from the germline V gene are SGHAT and FQDESV (reference sequence). The chain's CDR3 is CASSLGIGSRELFF. In DNA form, the CDR3 reads TGTGCCAGCAGCTTAGGTATCGGGTCCAGGGAGCTGTTTTTT. Using reference TRBV11-1 and TRBJ2-2 for the parts outside the CDR3, the full variable domain is EAEVAQSPRYKITEKSQAVAFWCDPISGHATLYWYRQILGQGPELLVQFQDESVVDDSQLPKDRFSAERLKGVDSTLKIQPAELGDSAMYLCASSLGIGSRELFFGEGSRLTVL.

The chain employs TRBV30 and TRBJ2-2, with a weak D call TRBD2 (6 bases). V gave up 2 bases and J gave up 4 bases, with 17 bases separating them. Germline lookup yields CDR1 GTSNPN and CDR2 SVGIG (reference sequence). The CDR3 runs to 16 residues. In DNA form, the CDR3 reads TGTGCCTGGAGTTGGGCGGGAAGGGGACTCACCGGGGAGCTGTTTTTT. This gives the protein CAWSWAGRGLTGELFF.

The table lists this clone with a few counts. The chain couples TRBV6-1 to TRBJ1-1; D remains unclear. CDR1 and CDR2 from the germline V gene are MNHNS and SASEGT. The CDR3 loop spans 14 amino acids. V lost 0 bases, J lost 8 bases, and 13 bases lay in between. CDR3 loop: CASSEAFGSGEAFF. CDR3 bases: TGTGCCAGCAGTGAAGCCTTCGGATCGGGAGAAGCTTTCTTT.

The gene calls are TRBV7-9 and TRBJ2-7; 10 nucleotides match TRBD2. The V and J ends lost 10 bases and 5 bases, in that order; junction bases with no gene match: 17. The germline V gene encodes CDR1 SEHNR and CDR2 FQNEAQ (reference sequence). The length of the CDR3 is 16 residues. The CDR3 DNA follows: TGTGCCACCGAAGCGGGAGGGCTTTCGGTGTCCCACGAGCAGTACTTC. Its protein product is CATEAGGLSVSHEQYF.

The CDR3 DNA is TGTGCCAGCAGGGCACTAGCGGGAGCAATCAATGAGCAGTTCTTC. The encoded protein is CASRALAGAINEQFF. The chain couples TRBV6-5 to TRBJ2-1, with 11 bases identical to TRBD2. Germline V CDR1 and CDR2: MNHEY, SVGAGI. This CDR3 has 15 residues. The V gene end was trimmed by 6 bases and the J gene end by 6 bases; junction bases not matched to a gene: 7.

The rearrangement joins TRBV19 to TRBJ1-5; D uncertain. CDR3 size: 14 residues. Trimming removed 9 bases from V and 9 bases from J, with 21 bases in between. In germline, CDR1 is LNHDA, CDR2 SQIVND (reference sequence). This chain's CDR3 is CASDPSVVHRPQHF. The CDR3 DNA sequence: TGTGCCAGCGATCCCTCTGTTGTCCATAGGCCCCAGCATTTT.

The V call is TRBV3-1 (or the pseudogene TRBV3-2), the J call TRBJ2-5; D is ambiguous. This CDR3 is 15 amino acids long. With 0 bases removed from V and 5 bases from J, the gap between germline ends came to 13 bases. Germline V lookup: CDR1 LGHDT, CDR2 YNNKEL (reference sequence). Written as DNA, the CDR3 is TGTGCCAGCAGCCAAGAGGCGGCAGACCGGGAGACCCAGTACTTC. It yields the protein CASSQEAADRETQYF.

V gene TRBV19 combines with J gene TRBJ1-1; 9 bases are shared with TRBD1. CDR1 LNHDA and CDR2 SQIVND come from the germline V gene (reference sequence). V dropped 3 bases and J dropped 5; count of bases not matched to a gene: 4. CDR3 length equals 14 residues. DNA of the CDR3: TGTGCCAGTAGTATGGGACAGGGTTGGACTGAAGCTTTCTTT. This encodes CASSMGQGWTEAFF.

V and J are TRBV30 and TRBJ2-7; TRBD2 aligns across 9 bases. V lost 2 bases and J lost 3; bases outside the gene matches: 2. This CDR3 has 13 residues. CDR1 is GTSNPN, CDR2 SVGIG, per germline (reference sequence). CDR3 sequence reads: CAWSFSGGYEQYF. DNA for the CDR3: TGTGCCTGGAGTTTTAGCGGGGGCTACGAGCAGTACTTC.